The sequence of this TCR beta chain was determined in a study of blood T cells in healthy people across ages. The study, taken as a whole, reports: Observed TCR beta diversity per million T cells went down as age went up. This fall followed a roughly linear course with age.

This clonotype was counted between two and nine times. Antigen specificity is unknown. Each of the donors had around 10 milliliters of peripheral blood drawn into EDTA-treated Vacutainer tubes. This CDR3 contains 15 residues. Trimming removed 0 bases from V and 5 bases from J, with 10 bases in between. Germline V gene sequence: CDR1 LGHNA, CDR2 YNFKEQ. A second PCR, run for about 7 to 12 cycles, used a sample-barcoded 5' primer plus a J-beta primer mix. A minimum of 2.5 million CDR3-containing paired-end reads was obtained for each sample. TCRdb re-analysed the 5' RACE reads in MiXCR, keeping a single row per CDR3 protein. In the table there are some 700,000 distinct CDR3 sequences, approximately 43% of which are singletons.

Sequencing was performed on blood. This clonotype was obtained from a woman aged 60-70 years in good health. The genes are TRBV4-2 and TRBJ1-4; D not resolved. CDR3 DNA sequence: TGTGCCAGCAGCCAAGACGGGTCGTCGAATGAAAAACTGTTTTTT. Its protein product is CASSQDGSSNEKLFF.